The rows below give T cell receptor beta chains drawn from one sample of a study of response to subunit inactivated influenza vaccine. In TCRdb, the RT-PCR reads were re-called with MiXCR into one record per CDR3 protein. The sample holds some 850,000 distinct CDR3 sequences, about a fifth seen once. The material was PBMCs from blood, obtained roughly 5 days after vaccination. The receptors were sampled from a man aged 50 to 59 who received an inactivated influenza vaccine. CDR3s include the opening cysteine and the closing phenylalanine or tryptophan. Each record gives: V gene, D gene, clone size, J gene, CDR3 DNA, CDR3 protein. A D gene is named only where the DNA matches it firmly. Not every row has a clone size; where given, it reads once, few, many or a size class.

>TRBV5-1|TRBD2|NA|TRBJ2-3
TGCGCCAGCGGCTCTGGACTAGCGGGGAGCACAGATACGCAGTATTTT
CASGSGLAGSTDTQYF
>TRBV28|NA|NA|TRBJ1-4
TGTGCCAGCAGTAACCGGGAACCTAATGAAAAACTGTTTTTT
CASSNREPNEKLFF
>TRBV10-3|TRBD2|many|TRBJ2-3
TGTGCCATCAGTGAAACTAGCGGGAGCACAGATACGCAGTATTTT
CAISETSGSTDTQYF
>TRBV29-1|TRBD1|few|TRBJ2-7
TGCAGCGCCGGACGGGGACAGGGGGTATACGAGCAGTACTTC
CSAGRGQGVYEQYF
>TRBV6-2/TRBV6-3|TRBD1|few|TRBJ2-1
TGTGCCAGCAGTTACTCGGGACAGCGTTCGGGGCAGTTCTTC
CASSYSGQRSGQFF
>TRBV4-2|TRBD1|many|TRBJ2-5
TGTGCCAGCAGCCAAGAGGGACAGTTGGGAGAGACCCAGTACTTC
CASSQEGQLGETQYF
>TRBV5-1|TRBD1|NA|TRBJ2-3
TGCGCCAGCCGCGACAGGGCAGATACGCAGTATTTT
CASRDRADTQYF
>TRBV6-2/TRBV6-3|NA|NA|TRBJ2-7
TGTGCCAGCAGAAACGGGACTCTATACGAGCAGTACTTC
CASRNGTLYEQYF
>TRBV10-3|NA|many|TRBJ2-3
TGTGCCAACGGGTATGGCACAGATACGCAGTATTTT
CANGYGTDTQYF
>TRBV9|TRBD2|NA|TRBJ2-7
TGTGCCAGCAGCGACGGGACTAGCGGCTCCTACGAGCAGTACTTC
CASSDGTSGSYEQYF
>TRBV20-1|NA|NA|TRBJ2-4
TGCAGTGCTAGAGACAGAAGGACCCTAGCCAAAAACATTCAGTACTTC
CSARDRRTLAKNIQYF
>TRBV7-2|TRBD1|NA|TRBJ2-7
TGTGCCAGCAGCGCAAGACAGGGTTCCTACGAGCAGTACTTC
CASSARQGSYEQYF
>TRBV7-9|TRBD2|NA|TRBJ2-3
TGTGCCAGCAGCTTATCGACTAGCGGGGATACGCAGTATTTT
CASSLSTSGDTQYF
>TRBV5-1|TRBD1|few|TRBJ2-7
TGCGCCAGCAGCTCCCCTGACAGGGACGAGCAGTACTTC
CASSSPDRDEQYF
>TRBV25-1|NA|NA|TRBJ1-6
TGTGCCACCTTAGGAGGGGGAGCATCTCCTTCACCCCTCCACTTT
CATLGGGASPSPLHF
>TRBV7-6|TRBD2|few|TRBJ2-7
TGTGCCAGCAGCTTAATGTTAGCGGGGATCTACGAGCAGTACTTC
CASSLMLAGIYEQYF
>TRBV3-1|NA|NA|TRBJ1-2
TGTGCCAGCAGCCAAGGAGCAGGGAAGTCCTATGGCTACACCTTC
CASSQGAGKSYGYTF
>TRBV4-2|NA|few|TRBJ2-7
TGTGCCAGCAGCCAAGAAGGCCTAGCGATCCACGAGCAGTACTTC
CASSQEGLAIHEQYF
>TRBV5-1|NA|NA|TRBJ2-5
TGCGCCAGCAGCCCGGTAATGGGAGAGACCCAGTACTTC
CASSPVMGETQYF
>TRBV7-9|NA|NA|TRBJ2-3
TGTGCCAGCAGTCCCAACCGTTTGGCGAGCACAGATACGCAGTATTTT
CASSPNRLASTDTQYF
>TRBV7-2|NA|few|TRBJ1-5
TGTGCCAGCAGCCGCCTTTTTGATCAGCCCCAGCATTTT
CASSRLFDQPQHF
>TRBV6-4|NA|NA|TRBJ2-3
TGTGCCAGCAGTAGAGGACTCTCCCACACAGATACGCAGTATTTT
CASSRGLSHTDTQYF
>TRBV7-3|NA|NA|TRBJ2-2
TGTGCCAGCAGCCCTCGGGCCGACTTCACCGGGGAGCTGTTTTTT
CASSPRADFTGELFF
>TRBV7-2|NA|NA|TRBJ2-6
TGTGCCAGCAGCTCCCGGGTAGCTGGGGCCAACGTCCTGACTTTC
CASSSRVAGANVLTF
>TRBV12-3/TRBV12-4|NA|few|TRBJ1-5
TGTGCCAGCAGTTTGCAGGGGCTGGGGCAGCCCCAGCATTTT
CASSLQGLGQPQHF